This entry features one TCR beta chain sequence. These data belong to a study of blood T cell repertoires in COVID-19. About the research overall: Both acute and convalescent COVID-19 samples were obtained from the United States, Italy and Spain. Sources were T cells, B-cell-depleted T cells, or PBMCs; the material itself was cDNA or gDNA.

Original processing methods: Reference gene primers were amplified, and this amplification served to estimate nucleated cell counts. The protocol was immunoSEQ multiplex PCR, while the TCRdb copy is restricted to in-frame clones and leaves out a portion. V and J calls and clone size are given by that table; D and trimming were obtained from the DNA. The data hold 200,000 to 250,000 clones, with 80% to 85% observed a single time. The CDR3 runs 15 residues. V dropped 4 bases and J dropped 10 bases, with 20 bases sitting between them. The germline CDR1 and CDR2 sequences are SGHVT and SQSDAQ. The chain joins TRBV7-4 to TRBJ2-1, with a weak D call TRBD2 (6 bases). This clonotype was obtained from a man aged 30-40 years with active or convalescent COVID-19. Specimen: peripheral blood. CDR3 bases: TGTGCCAGCAGCTCCAAGGTGGGACTCCATGGGGAGCAGTTCTTC. Its translation: CASSSKVGLHGEQFF.